This T cell receptor beta chain is drawn from a study of long-term antiretroviral therapy in people with HIV. Study as a whole: The oldest specimens predate the 2015 immediate-ART recommendation by about a decade. The study, taken as a whole, reports: Adherence to ART, viral resistance and therapy changes lacked any data. Repertoires looked antigen-experienced, with only a slight naive shift after ART. The repertoire was dominated at all time points by clones expanded before ART.

About this clone: Its antigen is not known.

An immunoSEQ assay, version v3.0, was performed at survey level. Using immunoSEQ multiplex PCR, the repertoire was profiled, and TCRdb retains in-frame clones only, with some absent. The table records over 25,000 clones, around 83% of them present only once. V dropped 3 bases and J dropped 3 bases, with 11 bases sitting between them. From germline, CDR1 is MNHEY and CDR2 SMNVEV (reference sequence). The CDR3 runs 14 residues. The chain links TRBV27 to TRBJ1-1; no firm D call. This sequence was found in a woman aged 25 to 39 with HIV. The material was unsorted PBMCs, obtained 0.8 years after starting antiretroviral therapy. This chain's CDR3 is CASSFKGWDTEAFF. The CDR3 nucleotides read TGTGCCAGCAGTTTCAAGGGCTGGGACACTGAAGCTTTCTTT.